This T cell receptor beta chain was sequenced during a study of post-analysis software for immune sequencing data. Turning to the study itself: Recorded subtypes: relapsing-remitting, secondary progressive, progressive-relapsing; some patients unannotated.

Points from the study as a whole: Comparison of patients with controls showed 4 to 6 TRBV segments more frequent in patients, TRBV5-6, TRBV5-1 and TRBV20-1 among them. Batch-mates among the samples co-clustered strongly by F measure. For normalized Chao1 diversity, multiple sclerosis patients scored significantly lower than controls did.

V was clipped by 3 bases and J by 0 bases, with 7 bases between them. There are 15 residues in the CDR3. CDR1 is SGHDT, CDR2 YYEEEE, per germline. Sequencing libraries made from TCR beta cDNA carried unique molecular identifiers. Once 1 to 10 million T cells were used, about 510,000 cDNA molecules resulted. TCRdb itself ran the PCR reads through MiXCR, one entry per CDR3 protein. The profile shows about 560,000 distinct CDR3 sequences, about 40% of them singletons. This clonotype was seen ten or more times. Its specificity is not known. V usage is TRBV5-6 and J usage is TRBJ2-6; D remains unclear. Sequenced input: blood. This receptor was identified in a girl between 5 and 17 years old with multiple sclerosis. The CDR3 loop reads CASSWAGSGANVLTF. The CDR3, as DNA: TGTGCCAGCAGCTGGGCTGGCTCTGGGGCCAACGTCCTGACTTTC.